Included here is one T cell receptor beta chain sequence, with context. Its target is not known. This sample stems from a study of cytomegalovirus exposure and HLA in healthy donors. Study-wide results and caveats: First-cohort TCR clusters tended to co-occur in the approximately 130 validation repertoires, a later analysis found. TCR beta chains numbering approximately 150 were designated cytomegalovirus-associated.

The junction had 13 bases not matched to a gene; V was cut back by 9 bases and J by 7 bases. Germline V gives CDR1 MGHDK, CDR2 SYGVNS. The CDR3 runs 15 residues. The donors formed part of the roughly 110-subject validation cohort, distinct from the roughly 600-subject first cohort. TCRdb's copy holds only in-frame clones and misses some; the assay was immunoSEQ multiplex PCR. Counted here are about 68,000 clones, over 95% occurring once; the ten biggest clones make up under 2.5%. This chain uses TRBV25-1 with TRBJ2-1, with TRBD2 matching 9 bases. Source material: PBMCs. The clonotype comes from a man between 18 and 35 years old in good health and CMV-seronegative. In nucleotides, the CDR3 is TGTGCCAGTGATACCGGGACTAGCCTTAGTAATGAGCAGTTCTTC. The encoded protein is CASDTGTSLSNEQFF.